The 24 T cell receptor beta chains below were found in one sample sequenced in a study of T cell changes during pregnancy in multiple sclerosis. Repertoires were generated with immunoSEQ multiplex PCR, while TCRdb's copy carries only in-frame clones and drops some. The top ten clones hold 0.75% to 0.95% of a sample with roughly 100,000 clones, roughly nine tenths of them seen once. Specimen: peripheral blood, collected after pregnancy. Receptors were obtained from a female donor with multiple sclerosis, enrolled in a pregnancy study.

V usage is TRBV19 and J usage is TRBJ1-5; 8 nucleotides match TRBD1. Germline-derived CDR1 and CDR2 are LNHDA and SQIVND (reference sequence). The V segment lost 3 bases and the J segment 3 bases; nucleotides outside the gene matches: 4. The CDR3 consists of 15 residues. This CDR3 is CASSMTGDHNQPQHF. The CDR3 DNA sequence: TGTGCCAGTAGTATGACAGGGGACCACAATCAGCCCCAGCATTTT.

In its sample, this clone was seen many times. V gene TRBV4-1 combines with J gene TRBJ1-1, with TRBD1 matching over 8 bases. V lost 4 bases and J lost 5; bases outside the gene matches: 6. The CDR3 is 14 amino acids. In germline, CDR1 is MGHRA, CDR2 YSYEKL. The CDR3 reads CASSLNRGETEAFF. The CDR3 DNA sequence: TGCGCCAGCAGCCTAAACAGGGGGGAAACTGAAGCTTTCTTT.

The chain uses TRBV2 and TRBJ1-4, with 7 bases aligning to TRBD1. J gave up 6 bases and V 7 bases, and 11 bases lay outside the gene matches. Germline values: CDR1 SNHLY, CDR2 FYNNEI. The CDR3 is made up of 15 amino acids. The CDR3 is CASNPLQGSDEKLFF. DNA for the CDR3: TGTGCCAGCAATCCTCTACAGGGGAGTGATGAAAAACTGTTTTTT.

Of note for this clone: The germline gene is not matched at one end of the junction; a read error may be the cause. The chain has TRBV9 and TRBJ2-2; D is unresolved. Germline CDR1 reads SGDLS; CDR2 reads YYNGEE. CDR3 size: 13 residues. The CDR3 DNA is TGTGCCAGCACCGTATCAGTCACCGGGGAGCTGTTTTTT. It is translated as CASTVSVTGELFF.

V is TRBV21-1 and J is TRBJ2-3; the table's D call, TRBD1, was not checked against the DNA. TRBV21-1 constitutes a pseudogene. The CDR3 loop spans 16 amino acids. The CDR3 region has the DNA TGTGCCAGCAGCCTATGTCCCGGGACAGCCTCAGATACGCAGTATTTT. Translation gives CASSLCPGTASDTQYF.

The chain employs TRBV28 and TRBJ2-7, with D maybe TRBD1 (5 bases). Trimming stripped 3 bases from V and 3 bases from J, with 12 bases between. The CDR3 has 14 amino acids. The germline V gene has CDR1 MDHEN and CDR2 SYDVKM. The CDR3 bases are TGTGCCAGCAGTTTCCCTTATCAGGGCTACGAGCAGTACTTC. Translating it yields CASSFPYQGYEQYF.

CDR3 sequence: CASRLAGSPRAYNEQFF. In DNA form, the CDR3 reads TGTGCCAGTAGACTAGCGGGATCCCCCAGGGCCTACAATGAGCAGTTCTTC. The rearrangement joins TRBV19 to TRBJ2-1, with TRBD2 matching over 10 bases. Germline V lookup: CDR1 LNHDA, CDR2 SQIVND (reference sequence). After removal of 6 bases from V and 2 bases from J, the junction contained 10 bases not matched to a gene. CDR3 length: 17 amino acids.

CDR3 in amino acids: CASSSGTSGGSYEQYF. CDR3 in DNA: TGTGCCAGCAGCTCCGGGACTAGCGGGGGCTCCTACGAGCAGTACTTC. This chain joins TRBV5-4 and TRBJ2-7; 14 positions match TRBD2. Germline lookup yields CDR1 SGHNT and CDR2 YYREEE (reference sequence). V was pared by 3 bases and J by 0 bases, with 2 bases of the junction left unmatched. The CDR3 has 16 residues.

This clone came up once. V is TRBV19 and J is TRBJ2-2; 7 bases line up with TRBD1. V lost 9 bases to trimming and J lost 0 bases; unmatched junction nucleotides: 4. The germline V gene encodes CDR1 LNHDA and CDR2 SQIVND (reference sequence). CDR3 length equals 14 residues. The CDR3 sequence: CASDGTANTGELFF. DNA of the CDR3: TGTGCCAGCGACGGGACAGCGAACACCGGGGAGCTGTTTTTT.

This chain links TRBV5-1 with TRBJ2-5; D perhaps matches TRBD1 (5 bases). Germline V lookup: CDR1 SGHRS, CDR2 YFSETQ. Between the trimmed V and J ends, which lost 2 bases and 5 bases, there was a span of 10 bases. CDR3 length: 13 amino acids. The CDR3 sequence is CASSFQGPETQYF. CDR3 sequence (DNA): TGCGCCAGCAGCTTTCAGGGTCCGGAGACCCAGTACTTC. The full variable domain, its missing parts supplied by reference TRBV5-1 and TRBJ2-5, is KAGVTQTPRYLIKTRGQQVTLSCSPISGHRSVSWYQQTPGQGLQFLFEYFSETQRNKGNFPGRFSGRQFSNSRSEMNVSTLELGDSALYLCASSFQGPETQYFGPGTRLLVL.

The chain links TRBV28 to TRBJ2-1, with a tentative D call TRBD2 (5 bases). This CDR3 is built from 15 residues. The germline V and J ends were trimmed by 4 bases and 0 bases, with 10 bases remaining between them. Germline CDR1 MDHEN, CDR2 SYDVKM. CDR3 coding DNA: TGTGCCAGCAGTTACCAGCGGAGCTCCTACAATGAGCAGTTCTTC. It is translated as CASSYQRSSYNEQFF.

The chain couples TRBV11-2 to TRBJ2-7; 8 bases line up with TRBD1. V trimming: 1 base; J trimming: 2 bases; junction bases outside the gene matches: 16. The CDR3 sequence is 19 residues long. Germline V lookup: CDR1 SGHAT, CDR2 FQNNGV. The CDR3 DNA reads as TGTGCCAGCAGCTTAGGCCGTCGGGACAGGACCTCCCCAACCTACGAGCAGTACTTC. It translates to CASSLGRRDRTSPTYEQYF.

The table lists this clone with a count of one. V gene TRBV29-1 combines with J gene TRBJ1-1; TRBD1 is a possible D gene (5 bases). The CDR3 contains 16 residues. V lost 5 bases and J 2 bases, leaving 21 bases between the germline ends. Germline V gene data show CDR1 as SQVTM and CDR2 as ANQGSEA. The CDR3 DNA reads TGCAGCGTTCCTATCCCTGGTGGGGGGGGTAACACTGAAGCTTTCTTT. Translated, it gives CSVPIPGGGGNTEAFF.

V is TRBV6-6 and J is TRBJ2-7; 10 nucleotides align to TRBD1. The germline V gene has CDR1 MNHNY and CDR2 SVGAGI (reference sequence). The CDR3 runs 16 residues. Unmatched junction bases numbered 9, after V lost 4 bases and J lost 3 bases. CDR3 sequence reads: CASSFQTGGIFYEQYF. The CDR3 DNA sequence: TGTGCCAGCAGTTTTCAGACAGGGGGCATCTTCTACGAGCAGTACTTC.

A remark on this clone: The junction departs from the called germline gene at one end, perhaps through a read error. The rearrangement uses TRBV18 and TRBJ2-3, with 10 bases that match TRBD2. Per germline, CDR1 KGHSH and CDR2 LQKENI. This CDR3 spans 14 amino acids. The CDR3 DNA reads as TGTGCCACCTCAACTAGCGGGGGCACAGATACGCAGTATTTT. This encodes CATSTSGGTDTQYF.

This sequence joins TRBV6-6 and TRBJ2-2, with D unclear. The germline CDR1 and CDR2 sequences are MNHNY and SVGAGI (reference sequence). The CDR3 contains 12 residues. In DNA, the CDR3 is TGTGCTGACACACCTAACACCGGGGAGCTGTTTTTT. It translates to CADTPNTGELFF.

This clone has just a few counts. The V gene is TRBV4-1, the J gene TRBJ2-3; 7 nucleotides line up with TRBD2. The CDR3 runs to 15 residues. The trim removed 8 bases at V and 4 bases at J, leaving 12 bases unmatched. Germline CDR1 and CDR2: MGHRA and YSYEKL. CDR3 protein: CASLRGEGLADTQYF. In DNA form, the CDR3 reads TGCGCCAGCCTCCGGGGGGAGGGCCTCGCAGATACGCAGTATTTT.

The V and J genes are TRBV28 and TRBJ2-7, with 7 bases matching TRBD1. Germline CDR1 reads MDHEN; CDR2 reads SYDVKM. The CDR3 extends over 12 amino acids. The CDR3 is CITGVPPYEQYF. The CDR3 DNA reads TGTATTACAGGGGTTCCCCCCTACGAGCAGTACTTC.

The J gene is TRBJ2-5, the V gene TRBV6-5; tentatively, D is TRBD1 (6 bases). Germline CDR1 MNHEY, CDR2 SVGAGI. The V end was cut by 6 bases, the J end by 4 bases, with 15 bases between. The CDR3 sequence is 14 residues long. The CDR3 here is CASRMSGRGETQYF. CDR3 coding DNA: TGTGCCAGCAGGATGTCGGGCAGGGGAGAGACCCAGTACTTC.

This sequence joins TRBV29-1 and TRBJ2-7; tentatively, D is TRBD1 (6 bases). This CDR3 comprises 12 residues. Germline V gene lookup returns CDR1 SQVTM and CDR2 ANQGSEA. V was trimmed by 1 base and J by 2 bases, leaving 6 bases between them. The CDR3 nucleotides read TGCAGCGTTGAAGCAGGGGCCTACGAGCAGTACTTC. Translation gives CSVEAGAYEQYF.

This clone has only a few counts. The V call is TRBV11-2, the J call TRBJ1-3, with D uncertain. This CDR3 is built from 13 residues. Germline-derived CDR1 and CDR2 are SGHAT and FQNNGV. The germline V and J ends were trimmed by 3 bases and 6 bases, with 9 bases remaining between them. CDR3 nucleotides: TGTGCCAGCAGCTTTGGCGGTGAAAACACCATATATTTT. Translated, it gives CASSFGGENTIYF.

The J gene is TRBJ1-1, the V gene TRBV10-3; 10 bases are a match to TRBD1. Germline values: CDR1 ENHRY, CDR2 SYGVKD. Germline trimming cut 7 bases from V and 5 bases from J; bases unmatched to any gene: 10. This CDR3 has 15 residues. CDR3 loop: CAINPRQGAVTEAFF. CDR3 nucleotide sequence: TGTGCCATCAACCCGAGACAGGGGGCCGTTACTGAAGCTTTCTTT.

The J gene is TRBJ2-3, the V gene TRBV4-1, with TRBD1 identical over 12 bases. The length of the CDR3 is 15 residues. V lost 5 bases to trimming and J lost 7 bases; unmatched junction nucleotides: 7. The germline CDR1 and CDR2 sequences are MGHRA and YSYEKL. CDR3 region: CASSTPGQGANTQYF. In DNA form, the CDR3 reads TGCGCCAGCAGCACACCGGGACAGGGGGCGAATACGCAGTATTTT.

V and J are TRBV19 and TRBJ2-2; D gene uncertain. This CDR3 has 13 residues. V was cut by 2 bases and J by 1 base, with 2 bases left in between. The germline CDR1 and CDR2 sequences are LNHDA and SQIVND (reference sequence). CDR3 sequence (DNA): TGTGCCAGTAGTATACTGAACACCGGGGAGCTGTTTTTT. Amino acids: CASSILNTGELFF.